A few counts support the clone carrying this TCR beta chain. This sample was included in a study of patients and donors after allogeneic stem cell transplantation. Germline CDR1 reads SQVTM; CDR2 reads ANQGSEA. There are 14 residues in the CDR3. The V end lost 3 bases, the J end lost 1 base, and 11 bases lay between the germline ends. TCRdb redid the calling of the RT-PCR reads with MiXCR, one entry per CDR3 protein. This sample carries about 160,000 distinct CDR3 sequences, 24% of them seen once, and the ten largest clones take 25% to 30%. The chain links TRBV29-1 to TRBJ2-3; D remains ambiguous. Sequenced sample: blood, either unsorted or a sorted T cell fraction (not recorded which). This receptor was obtained from a human donor who was either an allogeneic HSCT recipient or a stem cell or donor lymphocyte infusion donor (not recorded which). It is not recorded whose cells these are; they may come from a transplant donor. The DNA for the CDR3 is TGCAGCGTTGATAGAGCCAGCCGCACAGATACGCAGTATTTT. Residues: CSVDRASRTDTQYF.